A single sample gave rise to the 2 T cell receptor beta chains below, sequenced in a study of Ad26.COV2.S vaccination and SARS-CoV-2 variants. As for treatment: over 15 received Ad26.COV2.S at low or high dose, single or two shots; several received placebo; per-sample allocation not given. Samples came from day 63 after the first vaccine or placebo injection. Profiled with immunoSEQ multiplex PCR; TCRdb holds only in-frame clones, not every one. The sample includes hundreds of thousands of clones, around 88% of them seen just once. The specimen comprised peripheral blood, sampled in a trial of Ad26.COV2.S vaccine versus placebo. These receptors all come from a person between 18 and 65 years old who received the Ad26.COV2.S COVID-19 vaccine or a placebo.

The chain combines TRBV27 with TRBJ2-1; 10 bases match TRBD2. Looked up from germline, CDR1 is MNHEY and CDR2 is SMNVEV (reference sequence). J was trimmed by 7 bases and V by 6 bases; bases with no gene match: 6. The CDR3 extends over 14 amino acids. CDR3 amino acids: CASSEGLALNEQFF. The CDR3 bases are TGTGCCAGCAGCGAGGGACTAGCGCTAAATGAGCAGTTCTTC.

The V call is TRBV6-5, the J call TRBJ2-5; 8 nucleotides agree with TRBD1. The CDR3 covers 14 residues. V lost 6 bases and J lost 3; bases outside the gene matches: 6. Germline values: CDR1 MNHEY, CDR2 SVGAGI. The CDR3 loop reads CASSRGQGKETQYF. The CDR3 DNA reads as TGTGCCAGCAGCCGAGGACAGGGAAAAGAGACCCAGTACTTC.